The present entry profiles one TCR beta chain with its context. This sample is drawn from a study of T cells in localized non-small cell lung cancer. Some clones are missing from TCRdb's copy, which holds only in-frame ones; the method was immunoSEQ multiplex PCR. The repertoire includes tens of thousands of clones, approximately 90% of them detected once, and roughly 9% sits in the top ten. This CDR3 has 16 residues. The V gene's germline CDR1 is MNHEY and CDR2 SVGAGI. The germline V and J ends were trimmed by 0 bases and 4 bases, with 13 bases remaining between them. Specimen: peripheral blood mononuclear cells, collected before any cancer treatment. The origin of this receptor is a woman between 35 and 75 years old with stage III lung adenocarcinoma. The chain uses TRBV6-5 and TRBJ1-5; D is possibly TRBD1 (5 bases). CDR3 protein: CASSYSIVGGNQPQHF. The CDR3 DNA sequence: TGTGCCAGCAGTTACTCGATTGTTGGGGGGAATCAGCCCCAGCATTTT.